The 11 T cell receptor beta chains in this list originate from one sample, sequenced in a study of T cell changes during pregnancy in multiple sclerosis. Using immunoSEQ multiplex PCR, the repertoire was profiled, and TCRdb retains in-frame clones only, with some absent. The sample lists approximately 37,000 clones; 70% to 90% were seen once. This specimen consisted of CD8+ T cells from peripheral blood mononuclear cells, obtained in the first trimester of pregnancy. The source of these receptors is a female donor with multiple sclerosis, enrolled in a pregnancy study.

The chain couples TRBV27 to TRBJ2-3; D is possibly TRBD2 (5 bases). V dropped 8 bases and J dropped 5 bases, with 17 bases sitting between them. This CDR3 contains 14 residues. CDR1 and CDR2 (germline): MNHEY, SMNVEV (reference sequence). This chain's CDR3 is CASGPTLGEDTQYF. The CDR3 nucleotides are TGTGCCAGCGGCCCGACCCTCGGGGAAGATACGCAGTATTTT.

CDR3 in amino acids: CASGGQGDGYTF. CDR3 DNA: TGTGCCAGCGGGGGACAGGGAGATGGCTACACCTTC. V gene TRBV7-3 combines with J gene TRBJ1-2; 9 bases fit TRBD1. The CDR3 length is 12 residues. Germline V CDR1 and CDR2: SGHTA, FQGTGA. V shed 8 bases, J shed 6 bases, and the junction held 4 bases outside the gene matches.

This clone was found once. This chain links TRBV5-1 with TRBJ1-5; the match to TRBD1 covers 9 bases. With V trimmed by 4 bases and J by 3 bases, 5 bases remained unmatched. The CDR3 runs 15 residues. The germline V gene encodes CDR1 SGHRS and CDR2 YFSETQ. Written as DNA, the CDR3 is TGCGCCAGCAGCCCCGGGACAGGGATCAATCAGCCCCAGCATTTT. It specifies CASSPGTGINQPQHF. The variable domain in full, completed from reference TRBV5-1 and TRBJ1-5, reads KAGVTQTPRYLIKTRGQQVTLSCSPISGHRSVSWYQQTPGQGLQFLFEYFSETQRNKGNFPGRFSGRQFSNSRSEMNVSTLELGDSALYLCASSPGTGINQPQHFGDGTRLSIL.

The genes are TRBV4-1 and TRBJ2-7; the match to TRBD1 covers 7 bases. The CDR3 runs to 13 residues. V dropped 4 bases and J dropped 2; count of bases not matched to a gene: 2. Per germline, CDR1 MGHRA and CDR2 YSYEKL. The CDR3 DNA follows: TGCGCCAGCAGCCCCGGACAGGCCTACGAGCAGTACTTC. Encoded protein: CASSPGQAYEQYF.

CDR3 region: CASTPGQGNFYGYTF. The DNA for the CDR3 is TGTGCCAGTACCCCCGGACAGGGCAACTTCTATGGCTACACCTTC. This chain connects TRBV19 to TRBJ1-2, with 8 bases that match TRBD1. The length of the CDR3 is 15 residues. Per the germline V gene, CDR1 is LNHDA and CDR2 is SQIVND (reference sequence). V gave up 7 bases and J gave up 4 bases; unmatched junction bases: 11.

The chain combines TRBV7-8 with TRBJ2-3, with TRBD2 matching 10 bases. The germline V gene encodes CDR1 SGHVS and CDR2 FQNEAQ. Trimming took 3 bases from V and 0 from J; bases not matched to a gene: 3. There are 16 residues in the CDR3. CDR3 loop: CASSLSSGGSTDTQYF. The CDR3 DNA sequence: TGTGCCAGCAGCTTGTCTAGCGGGGGTAGCACAGATACGCAGTATTTT. Combining the CDR3 with reference TRBV7-8 and TRBJ2-3 gives the whole variable domain GAGVSQSPRYKVAKRGQDVALRCDPISGHVSLFWYQQALGQGPEFLTYFQNEAQLDKSGLPSDRFFAERPEGSVSTLKIQRTQQEDSAVYLCASSLSSGGSTDTQYFGPGTRLTVL.

The chain couples TRBV5-5 to TRBJ1-1, with TRBD1 matching 7 bases. The CDR3 loop spans 14 amino acids. V lost 1 base to trimming and J lost 4 bases; unmatched junction nucleotides: 4. The germline CDR1 and CDR2 sequences are SGHKS and YYEKEE (reference sequence). CDR3 DNA: TGTGCCAGCAGCTTGCAGGGGGGACCCACTGAAGCTTTCTTT. Protein product: CASSLQGGPTEAFF.

The J gene is TRBJ1-1, the V gene TRBV5-6, with D perhaps matching TRBD1 (5 bases). This CDR3 region has 13 residues. The V and J ends lost 4 bases and 2 bases respectively, with 9 bases between them. Looked up from germline, CDR1 is SGHDT and CDR2 is YYEEEE. The CDR3 protein is CASSPDINTEAFF. The CDR3 bases are TGTGCCAGCAGCCCGGACATAAACACTGAAGCTTTCTTT.

The V and J genes are TRBV20-1 and TRBJ1-1; D remains unclear. The CDR3 loop spans 11 amino acids. V lost 2 bases, J lost 5 bases, and 6 bases lay in between. Germline values: CDR1 DFQATT, CDR2 SNEGSKA (reference sequence). CDR3 loop: CSARSGTEAFF. The DNA of the CDR3 is TGCAGTGCTAGAAGCGGGACTGAAGCTTTCTTT.

The genes are TRBV13 and TRBJ1-1, with 8 positions matching TRBD1. Germline V lookup: CDR1 PRHDT, CDR2 FYEKMQ (reference sequence). The V and J ends lost 5 bases and 8 bases, in that order; junction bases with no gene match: 10. CDR3 length: 14 amino acids. CDR3 DNA: TGTGCCAGCAGCACCCGACAGGGGAGCGGGGAAGCTTTCTTT. Protein sequence: CASSTRQGSGEAFF. The entire variable domain, with the rest obtained from reference TRBV13 and TRBJ1-1, is as follows: AAGVIQSPRHLIKEKRETATLKCYPIPRHDTVYWYQQGPGQDPQFLISFYEKMQSDKGSIPDRFSAQQFSDYHSELNMSSLELGDSALYFCASSTRQGSGEAFFGQGTRLTVV.

The CDR3 region is CASSSGTGMNTEAFF. As DNA, the CDR3 is TGTGCCAGCAGCTCAGGTACAGGAATGAACACTGAAGCTTTCTTT. The chain joins TRBV7-9 to TRBJ1-1; TRBD1 might be the D (5 bases). The CDR3 sequence is 15 residues long. The germline V gene encodes CDR1 SEHNR and CDR2 FQNEAQ (reference sequence). Trimming removed 4 bases at V and 0 bases at J, with 12 bases between.